This TCR beta chain was identified during a study of T-cell memory formation after mild COVID-19. V shed 5 bases and J shed 9 bases, with 16 bases lying between them. Germline CDR1 is SQVTM and CDR2 is ANQGSEA. This CDR3 is 12 amino acids long. This clonotype was seen a handful of times. cDNA libraries for TCR alpha and TCR beta, carrying sample barcodes and UMIs, came from 5'RACE with constant-segment primers. TCRdb itself ran the 5' RACE reads through MiXCR, one entry per CDR3 protein. The table shows 350,000 to 500,000 distinct CDR3 sequences, with about 25% occurring only once. The material sequenced was PBMCs or a T cell subset sorted from them (not recorded which). The V and J genes are TRBV29-1 and TRBJ1-1; D ambiguous. This receptor was identified in an adult woman who had mild COVID-19 (a few samples of this study predate the infection). Cell type and time point are not known. The CDR3 coding sequence is TGCAGCGTTCGGGGAACCGATTTAAAAGCTTTCTTT. Translating it yields CSVRGTDLKAFF. The full variable domain, completed using reference TRBV29-1 and TRBJ1-1, is SAVISQKPSRDICQRGTSLTIQCQVDSQVTMMFWYRQQPGQSLTLIATANQGSEATYESGFVIDKFPISRPNLTFSTLTVSNMSPEDSSIYLCSVRGTDLKAFFGQGTRLTVV.